This TCR beta chain was sequenced in a study of T-cell reconstitution after alpha-beta-depleted transplantation in children. A library of TCRbeta sequences, prepared with unique molecular identifiers, was generated. Each CDR3 protein gets one entry after TCRdb re-called the PCR reads with MiXCR. The table has some 150,000 distinct CDR3 sequences, 8.8% seen once. This clonotype was recorded at least ten times. Per the germline V gene, CDR1 is SGHRS and CDR2 is YFSETQ. Trimming at V came to 0 bases and at J to 6 bases, leaving 8 bases not matched to a gene. The CDR3 loop spans 15 amino acids. The TCR was taken from a female patient younger than 10 who had a stem cell transplant for congenital amegakaryocytic thrombocytopenia, so the T cells may come from the graft donor. The specimen comprised PBMCs, mostly from graft donor cells, sampled 180 days after TCRalphabeta/CD19-depleted stem cell transplant. The rearrangement uses TRBV5-1 and TRBJ2-7; 8 bases map to TRBD1. For the CDR3, the DNA is TGCGCCAGCAGCTTGGCCCCCGGGACAGGCGGCGAGCAGTACTTC. It is translated as CASSLAPGTGGEQYF. Complete variable domain (other parts from reference TRBV5-1 and TRBJ2-7): KAGVTQTPRYLIKTRGQQVTLSCSPISGHRSVSWYQQTPGQGLQFLFEYFSETQRNKGNFPGRFSGRQFSNSRSEMNVSTLELGDSALYLCASSLAPGTGGEQYFGPGTRLTVT.